Presented here are 16 T cell receptor beta chains from one specimen sequenced in a study of cytomegalovirus exposure and HLA in healthy donors. In the PCR, 60 Vbeta and 13 Jbeta primers were used. TCRdb's table, derived via immunoSEQ multiplex PCR, lists solely in-frame clones and lacks some. The sample has about 140,000 clones, approximately 80% seen once; the top ten hold less than 2%. Specimen: PBMCs. The receptor set was obtained from a woman aged 40 to 50 in good health and CMV-seronegative.

The rearrangement joins TRBV5-5 to TRBJ2-3, with TRBD2 matching over 14 bases. J was trimmed by 4 bases and V by 2 bases; bases with no gene match: 9. The CDR3 is made up of 18 amino acids. Germline values: CDR1 SGHKS, CDR2 YYEKEE (reference sequence). CDR3 protein: CASSFPGLAGADPDTQYF. The CDR3 nucleotides read TGTGCCAGCAGCTTCCCGGGACTAGCGGGAGCTGACCCAGATACGCAGTATTTT.

The sample holds a few counts of this clone. The chain combines TRBV14 with TRBJ1-1; TRBD1 is a possible D gene (5 bases). There are 14 residues in the CDR3. Germline V lookup: CDR1 SGHDN, CDR2 FVKESK. The V and J ends lost 0 bases and 10 bases respectively, with 15 bases between them. CDR3 coding DNA: TGTGCCAGCAGCCAAGATCCCGCGGGGACGGTAGCTTTCTTT. The encoded protein is CASSQDPAGTVAFF.

This chain links TRBV15 with TRBJ2-2; TRBD1 matches 7 bases. This CDR3 comprises 14 residues. The germline V gene has CDR1 LNHNV and CDR2 YYDKDF (reference sequence). V shed 3 bases and J 6 bases; nucleotides not matched to a gene: 4. In nucleotides, the CDR3 is TGTGCCACCAGCAGTAGGGGGCCTGCCGGGGAGCTGTTTTTT. It yields the protein CATSSRGPAGELFF.

The chain combines TRBV5-1 with TRBJ1-1; D uncertain. Between the trimmed V and J ends, which lost 3 bases and 3 bases, there was a span of 3 bases. Germline loops: CDR1 SGHRS, CDR2 YFSETQ. The CDR3 sequence is 11 residues long. The CDR3 is CASSSYTEAFF. CDR3 in DNA: TGCGCCAGCAGCTCCTACACTGAAGCTTTCTTT.

The chain has TRBV18 and TRBJ1-2; perhaps TRBD1 as D (5 bases). This CDR3 contains 13 residues. From germline, CDR1 is KGHSH and CDR2 LQKENI. Trimming took 4 bases from V and 8 from J, leaving 14 bases between them. CDR3 region: CASSQGVSRGYTF. The CDR3 DNA is TGTGCCAGCTCACAAGGGGTATCGAGGGGCTACACCTTC.

This chain links TRBV5-1 with TRBJ1-3; no clear D. Between the trimmed V and J ends, which lost 0 bases and 0 bases, there was a span of 7 bases. Germline CDR1 reads SGHRS; CDR2 reads YFSETQ. This CDR3 comprises 15 residues. The CDR3 is CASSLGRLSGNTIYF. Written as DNA, the CDR3 is TGCGCCAGCAGCTTGGGCCGACTCTCTGGAAACACCATATATTTT.

DNA for the CDR3: TGTGCCACCGGATACAGGGCCGGCACCTTAGGGGGCACAGATACGCAGTATTTT. It encodes CATGYRAGTLGGTDTQYF. The chain recombines TRBV25-1 with TRBJ2-3; TRBD1 is a possible D gene (6 bases). The germline V gene encodes CDR1 MGHDK and CDR2 SYGVNS. V gave up 10 bases and J gave up 1 base, with 27 bases separating them. The CDR3 is 18 amino acids.

The chain couples TRBV9 to TRBJ2-1; unclear D gene. The ends were cut back, 3 bases at V and 7 bases at J, with 8 bases in the middle. Germline values: CDR1 SGDLS, CDR2 YYNGEE. The CDR3 runs 12 residues. The chain's CDR3 is CASSGSGNEQFF. As DNA, the CDR3 is TGTGCCAGCAGCGGGAGTGGGAATGAGCAGTTCTTC.

The chain joins TRBV4-2 to TRBJ2-2; TRBD2 is a possible D gene (5 bases). V was shortened by 4 bases and J by 6 bases, with 12 bases between the two germline ends. CDR3 length: 14 amino acids. Germline V gives CDR1 LGHNA, CDR2 YNFKEQ. This chain's CDR3 is CASSRELAAGELFF. CDR3 DNA: TGTGCCAGCAGCCGCGAGCTAGCCGCCGGGGAGCTGTTTTTT.

The chain employs TRBV15 and TRBJ1-4; 9 bases match TRBD1. V was clipped by 5 bases and J by 7 bases; unmatched bases: 8. The CDR3 is made up of 15 amino acids. CDR1 and CDR2 (germline): LNHNV, YYDKDF (reference sequence). CDR3 loop: CATSSRRTGAEKLFF. Written as DNA, the CDR3 is TGTGCCACCAGCTCTCGTCGGACAGGGGCTGAAAAACTGTTTTTT.

This chain connects TRBV29-1 to TRBJ2-1, with D unresolved. V was trimmed by 3 bases and J by 8 bases, leaving 8 bases between them. This CDR3 has 11 residues. Germline CDR1 reads SQVTM; CDR2 reads ANQGSEA. The CDR3 region is CSVDRVDEQFF. The DNA of the CDR3 is TGCAGCGTTGACCGGGTCGATGAGCAGTTCTTC.

V gene TRBV10-3 combines with J gene TRBJ2-1; D call uncertain. V shed 4 bases and J shed 3 bases, with 10 bases lying between them. The CDR3 has 14 residues. The germline V gene encodes CDR1 ENHRY and CDR2 SYGVKD. The CDR3 region has the DNA TGTGCCATCAGTGCTGCACTCAACTACAATGAGCAGTTCTTC. Amino acids: CAISAALNYNEQFF.

J is TRBJ2-1 and V is TRBV5-1; D is unclear. The length of the CDR3 is 13 residues. Germline CDR1 is SGHRS and CDR2 is YFSETQ. Trimming pared 0 bases from V and 5 bases from J, leaving 6 bases between. DNA for the CDR3: TGCGCCAGCAGCTTGGTGCCGGACAATGAGCAGTTCTTC. This encodes CASSLVPDNEQFF.

The chain is built from TRBV6-1 and TRBJ2-3; a possible D gene is TRBD2 (5 bases). Germline values: CDR1 MNHNS, CDR2 SASEGT. The CDR3 covers 14 residues. V lost 7 bases and J 0 bases, leaving 11 bases between the germline ends. CDR3 bases: TGTGCCAGCAATCCAAGCGGTAGCACAGATACGCAGTATTTT. Translated: CASNPSGSTDTQYF.

The genes are TRBV6-5 and TRBJ1-2; tentatively, D is TRBD1 (6 bases). The V gene lost 6 bases and the J gene lost 8 bases, with 16 bases spanning the gap. This CDR3 is built from 13 residues. The germline CDR1 and CDR2 sequences are MNHEY and SVGAGI. The CDR3 DNA follows: TGTGCCAGCAGCTCTAGGACAGTACGGGGCTACACCTTC. Translating gives CASSSRTVRGYTF.

The genes are TRBV25-1 and TRBJ1-5; D gene uncertain. V was clipped by 3 bases and J by 7 bases, with 7 bases between them. The CDR3 sequence is 12 residues long. Germline V CDR1 and CDR2: MGHDK, SYGVNS. This CDR3 reads CASSENLQPQHF. CDR3 DNA sequence: TGTGCCAGCAGTGAGAACTTACAGCCCCAGCATTTT.